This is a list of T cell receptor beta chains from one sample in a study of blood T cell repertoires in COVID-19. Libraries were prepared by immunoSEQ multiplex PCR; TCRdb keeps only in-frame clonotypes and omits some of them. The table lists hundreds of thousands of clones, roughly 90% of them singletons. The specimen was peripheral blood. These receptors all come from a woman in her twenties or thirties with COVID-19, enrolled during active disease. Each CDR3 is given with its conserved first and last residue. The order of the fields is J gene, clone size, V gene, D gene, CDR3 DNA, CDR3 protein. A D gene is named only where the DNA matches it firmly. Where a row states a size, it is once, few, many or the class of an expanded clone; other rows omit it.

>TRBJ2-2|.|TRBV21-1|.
TGTGCCAGCAGCAAAGATGGGCGGGAGGCCGTGCTGTTTTTT
CASSKDGREAVLFF
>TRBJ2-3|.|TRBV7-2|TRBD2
TGTGCCAGCAGCTCAACAGGACTAGCGGGTACAGATACGCAGTATTTT
CASSSTGLAGTDTQYF
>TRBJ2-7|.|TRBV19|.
TGTGCCAGTAGTAAGGACCCCGAGGGTGTCTACGAGCAGTACTTC
CASSKDPEGVYEQYF
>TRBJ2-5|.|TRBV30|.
TGTGCCTGGAGTCTTTCCCAGGGGGAGACCCAGTACTTC
CAWSLSQGETQYF
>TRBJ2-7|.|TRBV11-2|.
TGTGCCAGCAGCTTGGGGGGAAATGCGGGCTACGAGCAGTACTTC
CASSLGGNAGYEQYF
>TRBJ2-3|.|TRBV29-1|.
TGCAGCGTATCGGTACCCGGGGATACGCAGTATTTT
CSVSVPGDTQYF
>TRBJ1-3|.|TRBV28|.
TGTGCCAGCAGCGGAGGGGTTATTGGAAACACCATATATTTT
CASSGGVIGNTIYF
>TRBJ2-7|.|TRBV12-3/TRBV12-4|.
TGTGCCAGCAGTCCCTATCAAGCGGAAGAGCAGTACTTC
CASSPYQAEEQYF
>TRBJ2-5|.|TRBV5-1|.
TGCGCCAGCAGCCTCGACAGGATCCAAGAGACCCAGTACTTC
CASSLDRIQETQYF
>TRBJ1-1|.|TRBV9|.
TGTGCCAGCAGCGCCCGGTTGGCCTCCTCGGGGGCTGAAGCTTTCTTT
CASSARLASSGAEAFF
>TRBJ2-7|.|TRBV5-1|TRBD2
TGCGCCAGCAGCGAGTTAACAGGCCACTCGGGGGGCGAGCAGTACTTC
CASSELTGHSGGEQYF
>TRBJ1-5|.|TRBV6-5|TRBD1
TGTGCCAGCAGCCGACAGGGAGCCAATCAGCCCCAGCATTTT
CASSRQGANQPQHF
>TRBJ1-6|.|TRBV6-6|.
TGTGCCAGCAGTTACTCGAGAGGCGAGCCTAATTCACCCCTCCACTTT
CASSYSRGEPNSPLHF
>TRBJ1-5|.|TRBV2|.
TGTGCCAGCAGGTCCGGGGTGGATCAGCCCCAGCATTTT
CASRSGVDQPQHF
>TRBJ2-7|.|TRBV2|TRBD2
TGTGCCAGCCTCCGGGTAGCGGGGTTGTACTTC
CASLRVAGLYF
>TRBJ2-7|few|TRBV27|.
TGTGCCAGCAGTCTCCGGGAATTCGGGGGCGAGCAGTACTTC
CASSLREFGGEQYF
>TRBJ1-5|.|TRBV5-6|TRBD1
TGTGCCAGCAGCTTGCTAACGACAGGGGATCAGCCCCAGCATTTT
CASSLLTTGDQPQHF
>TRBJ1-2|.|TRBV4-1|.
TGCGCCAGCAGCTTCCGGGAGGGAGAGGGGGGCTACACCTTC
CASSFREGEGGYTF
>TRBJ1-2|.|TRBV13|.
TGTGCCAGCAGCTTCCTGGGGGGGCGGGATAACTATGGCTACACCTTC
CASSFLGGRDNYGYTF
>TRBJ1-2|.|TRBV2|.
TGTGCCAGCAGTGAGGGCGGGGTGGACTATGGCTACACCTTC
CASSEGGVDYGYTF
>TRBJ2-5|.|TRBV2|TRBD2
TGTGCCAGAGGGACTAGCGGGACGGGGACCCAGTACTTC
CARGTSGTGTQYF
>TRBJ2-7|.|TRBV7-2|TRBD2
TGTGCCAGCAGCTTAGCGTTAGCGGGAGACCTCTACGAGCAGTACTTC
CASSLALAGDLYEQYF
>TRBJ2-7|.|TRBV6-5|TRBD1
TGTGCCATCGCCCTTGGACAGGGCCCGTTCGAGCAGTACTTC
CAIALGQGPFEQYF
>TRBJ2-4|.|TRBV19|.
TGTGCCAGTAGACCCCAGGGGTTAGCCAAAAACATTCAGTACTTC
CASRPQGLAKNIQYF
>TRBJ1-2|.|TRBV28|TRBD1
TGTGCCAGCAGTGACGGGACAGGGGTATCCTATGGCTACACCTTC
CASSDGTGVSYGYTF
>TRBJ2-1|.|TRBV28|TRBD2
TGTGCCAGCAGTTTGGGGACTAGCGGGCCGCCCTCCTACAATGAGCAGTTCTTC
CASSLGTSGPPSYNEQFF
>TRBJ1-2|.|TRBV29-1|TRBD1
TGCAGCGTTTTTCTAACAGGGGAGTCCTATGGCTACACCTTC
CSVFLTGESYGYTF
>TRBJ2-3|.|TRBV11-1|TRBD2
TGTGCCAGCAGCACTACTAGCGGCACAGATACGCAGTATTTT
CASSTTSGTDTQYF
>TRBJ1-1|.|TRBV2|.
TGTGCCAGCAGTTACAGTAACACCGAAGCTTTCTTT
CASSYSNTEAFF
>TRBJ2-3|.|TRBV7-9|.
TGTGCCAGCAGCTTAACTGGGCTGAGCACAGATACGCAGTATTTT
CASSLTGLSTDTQYF
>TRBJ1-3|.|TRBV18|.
TGTGCCAGCTCACCAGCGGGGTTAGGAAACACCATATATTTT
CASSPAGLGNTIYF
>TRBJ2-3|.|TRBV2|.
TGTGCCAGCAGTGAAAACCCTAGATTGGCGCAGTATTTT
CASSENPRLAQYF
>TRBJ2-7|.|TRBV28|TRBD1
TGTGCCAGCAGCCGGGACAGCTACGAGCAGTACTTC
CASSRDSYEQYF
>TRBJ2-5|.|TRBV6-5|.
TGTGCCAGCAGTTATCAGAAAACCCAGGCCCAGTACTTC
CASSYQKTQAQYF
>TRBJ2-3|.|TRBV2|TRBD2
TGTGCCAGCAGTCAGGTGGGAGGGCCTTCCTCTTTGGGAGATACGCAGTATTTT
CASSQVGGPSSLGDTQYF
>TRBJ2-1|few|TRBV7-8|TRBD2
TGTGCCAGCAGCGCCAGGACTAGTTTATACAATGAGCAGTTCTTC
CASSARTSLYNEQFF
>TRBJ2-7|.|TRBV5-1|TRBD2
TGCGCCAGCAGCTCCCCGCGGGGACTAGCGGGAGGGCACTACGAGCAGTACTTC
CASSSPRGLAGGHYEQYF
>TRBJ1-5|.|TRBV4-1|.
TGCGCCAGCAGCCAAGATCAGGGTGGCGGTCAGCCCCAGCATTTT
CASSQDQGGGQPQHF
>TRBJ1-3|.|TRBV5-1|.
TGCGCCAGCAGCTTGCAGGGCCCCCCTGGAAACACCATATATTTT
CASSLQGPPGNTIYF
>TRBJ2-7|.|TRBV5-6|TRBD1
TGTGCCAGCAGCTCCATAGGGACAGGGGGGATCTACGAGCAGTACTTC
CASSSIGTGGIYEQYF
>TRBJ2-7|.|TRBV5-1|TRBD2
TGCGCCAGCAGCTTGGAGCTAGCGGGAGGTTGGGAGCAGTACTTC
CASSLELAGGWEQYF
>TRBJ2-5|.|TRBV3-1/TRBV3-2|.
TGTGCCAGCAGCCAATCCAAGCTTAGCCTGGTGGTTCAAGAGACCCAGTACTTC
CASSQSKLSLVVQETQYF
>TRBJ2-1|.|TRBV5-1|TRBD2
TGCGCCAGCAGCGGCGGGAGCGGTAGGAATGAGCAGTTCTTC
CASSGGSGRNEQFF
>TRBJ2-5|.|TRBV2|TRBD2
TGTGCCAGCAGCCGTGAAGCGGGGGCCCAAGAGACCCAGTACTTC
CASSREAGAQETQYF
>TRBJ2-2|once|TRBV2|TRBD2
TGTGCCAGCAGAGCGGGAACGAACACCGGGGAGCTGTTTTTT
CASRAGTNTGELFF
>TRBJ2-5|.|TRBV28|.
TGTGCCAGCAGTTTATTCCCGAGCCAAGAGACCCAGTACTTC
CASSLFPSQETQYF
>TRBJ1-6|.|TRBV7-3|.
TGTGCCAGCAGCTTAGGAGAGGGCTATAATTCACCCCTCCACTTT
CASSLGEGYNSPLHF